One sample yielded the 20 T cell receptor beta chains listed below, sequenced in a study of identical twins. TCRdb re-derived calls from the 5' RACE reads in MiXCR, one entry per CDR3 protein. The sample records about 500,000 distinct CDR3 sequences, about 13% being singletons. A further study also used this sample, focusing on yellow fever vaccine responses in identical twins.

Sequences were obtained from CD4+ T cells sorted from blood. Receptor source: a young woman in good health.

This clonotype was recorded at least ten times. The genes are TRBV12-3 or TRBV12-4 and TRBJ1-2, with a tentative D call TRBD1 (5 bases). This CDR3 is built from 14 residues. V was clipped by 1 base and J by 8 bases, with 14 bases between them. The CDR3 DNA is TGTGCCAGCAGTTTAGTCTCAGGGTATTTGGGCTACACCTTC. Amino acids: CASSLVSGYLGYTF.

The chain has TRBV11-2 and TRBJ1-4; D is possibly TRBD1 (5 bases). Germline V gene sequence: CDR1 SGHAT, CDR2 FQNNGV. V lost 3 bases and J 7 bases, leaving 21 bases between the germline ends. The CDR3 loop spans 17 amino acids. This CDR3 is CASSLTGSGGRGEKLFF. The CDR3 coding sequence is TGTGCCAGCAGCTTGACTGGGAGTGGGGGAAGAGGTGAAAAACTGTTTTTT.

On this clonotype itself: The CDR3 does not close with the conserved phenylalanine or tryptophan, likely indicating a read error. The chain recombines TRBV29-1 with TRBJ2-2; D is uncertain. The germline V and J ends were trimmed by 2 bases and 1 base, with 5 bases remaining between them. The CDR3 has 13 amino acids. Germline values: CDR1 SQVTM, CDR2 ANQGSEA. CDR3 amino acids: CSVEYVNTGELFS. CDR3 nucleotides: TGCAGCGTTGAATATGTGAACACCGGGGAGCTGTTTTCT.

This clonotype was detected only a few times. The gene calls are TRBV20-1 and TRBJ1-4, with D unresolved. Trimming took 6 bases from V and 4 from J, leaving 6 bases between them. CDR3 length: 11 amino acids. Germline V gene lookup returns CDR1 DFQATT and CDR2 SNEGSKA (reference sequence). The CDR3 DNA sequence: TGCAGTGCCCCAAATAATGAAAAACTGTTTTTT. This codes for CSAPNNEKLFF.

Only a few counts were recorded for this clonotype. The chain combines TRBV12-3 or TRBV12-4 with TRBJ2-3; 10 bases agree with TRBD2. The CDR3 sequence is 18 residues long. V was clipped by 2 bases and J by 0 bases; unmatched bases: 8. The CDR3 nucleotides are TGTGCCAGCAGTTTATTAGCGGGGGGCCTTAAGAGCACAGATACGCAGTATTTT. Its translation is CASSLLAGGLKSTDTQYF.

The chain uses TRBV12-3 or TRBV12-4 and TRBJ2-2, with a possible D match to TRBD1 (6 bases). This CDR3 region has 17 residues. V was cut by 3 bases and J by 1 base, with 15 bases left in between. In nucleotides, the CDR3 is TGTGCCAGCAGTTTCGTTGCAGGGGTAGAGAACACCGGGGAGCTGTTTTTT. Amino acid sequence: CASSFVAGVENTGELFF.

The rearrangement joins TRBV5-1 to TRBJ2-3; D gene unclear. The CDR3 loop spans 12 amino acids. The ends were cut back, 2 bases at V and 6 bases at J, with 7 bases in the middle. In germline, CDR1 is SGHRS, CDR2 YFSETQ. The CDR3 is CASSFEQDTQYF. The CDR3 nucleotides are TGCGCCAGCAGCTTTGAGCAGGATACGCAGTATTTT.

This clonotype was seen only a few times. The genes are TRBV7-9 and TRBJ2-7; 8 nucleotides align to TRBD1. Trimming cost V 1 base and J 3 bases; bases outside gene matches: 8. The length of the CDR3 is 16 residues. Germline CDR1 and CDR2: SEHNR and FQNEAQ (reference sequence). The CDR3 sequence is CASSLGAGTGYYEQYF. For the CDR3, the DNA is TGTGCCAGCAGCTTAGGGGCAGGGACAGGTTACTACGAGCAGTACTTC.

This clonotype has more than one count but fewer than ten. DNA of the CDR3: TGTGCCAGCAGCTTGTTCGGGGGGGCCGCCTCCTACGAGCAGTACTTC. Translation: CASSLFGGAASYEQYF. This chain links TRBV5-6 with TRBJ2-7; TRBD2 matches 8 bases. CDR1 and CDR2 (germline): SGHDT, YYEEEE. This CDR3 has 16 residues. Losses at the gene ends were 1 base for V and 0 bases for J; bases not matched to a gene: 6.

The table lists this clonotype with many counts. This chain links TRBV5-1 with TRBJ2-7, with TRBD2 matching over 9 bases. CDR1 is SGHRS and CDR2 is YFSETQ in the germline V gene. V dropped 3 bases and J dropped 7; count of bases not matched to a gene: 11. The CDR3 is made up of 15 amino acids. DNA of the CDR3: TGCGCCAGCAGCTGGGATAGCGGGGGACAAGGGGAGCAGTACTTC. This translates into CASSWDSGGQGEQYF.

This clonotype appeared many times. The chain links TRBV5-1 to TRBJ1-5; a possible D gene is TRBD1 (5 bases). Germline CDR1 SGHRS, CDR2 YFSETQ. V lost 2 bases and J 4 bases, leaving 7 bases between the germline ends. The CDR3 runs to 13 residues. The DNA of the CDR3 is TGCGCCAGCAGCTTTTCAGGGAATCAGCCCCAGCATTTT. Protein sequence: CASSFSGNQPQHF.

The chain carries TRBV5-1 and TRBJ2-1; the D call may be TRBD1 or TRBD2 (6 bases each). Germline-derived CDR1 and CDR2 are SGHRS and YFSETQ. The V end lost 4 bases, the J end lost 0 bases, and 14 bases lay between the germline ends. The CDR3 sequence is 16 residues long. CDR3: CASSGGWDTSYNEQFF. For the CDR3, the DNA is TGCGCCAGCAGCGGAGGGTGGGACACCTCCTACAATGAGCAGTTCTTC.

In its sample, this clonotype was seen a few times. The V call is TRBV28, the J call TRBJ2-1; D is uncertain. The germline V and J ends were trimmed by 6 bases and 1 base, with 13 bases remaining between them. The CDR3 sequence is 15 residues long. The germline V gene encodes CDR1 MDHEN and CDR2 SYDVKM. The CDR3 DNA is TGTGCCAGCAGGCTTCGACTGAATTCCTACAATGAGCAGTTCTTC. This codes for CASRLRLNSYNEQFF. Based on the CDR3 plus reference TRBV28 and TRBJ2-1, the full variable domain is DVKVTQSSRYLVKRTGEKVFLECVQDMDHENMFWYRQDPGLGLRLIYFSYDVKMKEKGDIPEGYSVSREKKERFSLILESASTNQTSMYLCASRLRLNSYNEQFFGPGTRLTVL.

The table lists this clonotype with a few counts. The chain links TRBV3-1 to TRBJ2-3; no clear D gene. This CDR3 is 15 amino acids long. Looked up from germline, CDR1 is LGHDT and CDR2 is YNNKEL (reference sequence). V lost 3 bases, J lost 1 base, and 11 bases lay in between. The CDR3 is CASSHRVVGTDTQYF. In DNA form, the CDR3 reads TGTGCCAGCAGCCACCGGGTTGTGGGCACAGATACGCAGTATTTT.

This clonotype appeared many times. J is TRBJ2-7 and V is TRBV2, with 8 bases fitting TRBD1. The length of the CDR3 is 14 residues. The V and J ends lost 2 bases and 3 bases, in that order; junction bases with no gene match: 3. CDR1 is SNHLY and CDR2 is FYNNEI in the germline V gene. The CDR3 loop reads CASSEQGADYEQYF. CDR3 in DNA: TGTGCCAGCAGTGAACAGGGGGCGGACTACGAGCAGTACTTC.

This clonotype has a handful of counts. The V gene is TRBV3-1, the J gene TRBJ1-1, with D unresolved. Germline loops: CDR1 LGHDT, CDR2 YNNKEL (reference sequence). Trimming cost V 1 base and J 4 bases, with 7 bases left between them. This CDR3 contains 13 residues. The CDR3 DNA reads as TGTGCCAGCAGCCAAGGGGCCACCACTGAAGCTTTCTTT. Encoded protein: CASSQGATTEAFF.

The V call is TRBV5-1, the J call TRBJ2-7; TRBD1 aligns across 10 bases. Germline V lookup: CDR1 SGHRS, CDR2 YFSETQ. This CDR3 region has 16 residues. V gave up 3 bases and J gave up 6 bases; unmatched junction bases: 12. The CDR3 coding sequence is TGCGCCAGCAGCTCCTTACCGACAGGGGGCGGATCCGAGCAGTACTTC. Its translation: CASSSLPTGGGSEQYF.

The gene calls are TRBV6-1 and TRBJ2-3; possibly TRBD2 for D (6 bases). Trimming shortened V by 8 bases and J by 2 bases, and 14 bases separated the two germline ends. Germline loops: CDR1 MNHNS, CDR2 SASEGT. This CDR3 spans 14 amino acids. The CDR3 spells CASGRGSFTDTQYF. As DNA, the CDR3 is TGTGCCAGCGGACGGGGGTCGTTCACAGATACGCAGTATTTT.

This clonotype was seen repeatedly, ten times or more. The chain joins TRBV4-2 to TRBJ2-1; possibly TRBD2 for D (7 bases). With 3 bases removed from V and 4 bases from J, the gap between germline ends came to 19 bases. CDR3 size: 17 residues. Germline-derived CDR1 and CDR2 are LGHNA and YNFKEQ. Here the CDR3 DNA reads TGTGCCAGCAGCCAGGAACCTGGGGGGGGCCTTTACAATGAGCAGTTCTTC. Translation gives CASSQEPGGGLYNEQFF.

This clonotype showed up many times. CDR3 amino acids: CASSQDGTGRQETQYF. CDR3 DNA sequence: TGTGCCAGCAGCCAAGATGGGACAGGGAGACAAGAGACCCAGTACTTC. This chain uses TRBV14 with TRBJ2-5; 9 bases fit TRBD1. The CDR3 is made up of 16 amino acids. Germline assignment: CDR1 SGHDN and CDR2 FVKESK. The ends lost 0 bases at V and 2 bases at J; junction bases unmatched: 4.